This TCR beta chain stems from a study of cytomegalovirus exposure and HLA in healthy donors. PCR was performed using 60 Vbeta and 13 Jbeta primers. Repertoires were generated with immunoSEQ multiplex PCR, while TCRdb's copy carries only in-frame clones and drops some. Among about 160,000 clones listed, roughly 79% were seen once. Study-level points and caveats: In an earlier analysis, productive rearrangement rates for most beta V segments clustered near 87% or 30%. Serostatus for CMV was the only available immune exposure information.

A note on this clone: No antigen is known for it.

The CDR3 has 13 residues. Trimming at V came to 7 bases and at J to 8 bases, leaving 6 bases not matched to a gene. From germline, CDR1 is MNHNS and CDR2 SASEGT. The clonotype originates from a woman between 40 and 55 years old in good health and CMV-seronegative. The gene calls are TRBV6-1 and TRBJ1-4, with TRBD1 identical over 8 bases. Sample: PBMCs. CDR3 coding DNA: TGTGCCAGCATCAGGACAGGGTACGAAAAACTGTTTTTT. The encoded protein is CASIRTGYEKLFF.